This T cell receptor beta chain was found in a study of response to subunit inactivated influenza vaccine. Regarding the study as a whole: Authors suggested seasonal influenza vaccinations each recruit few new T cells.

This clonotype appeared a few times. Its antigen is unknown. Each CDR3 protein is one row after TCRdb ran MiXCR on the RT-PCR reads. The profile shows some 480,000 distinct CDR3 sequences, roughly 9.7% of them singletons. The CDR3 spans 15 residues. Unmatched junction bases numbered 7, after V lost 3 bases and J lost 7 bases. Germline-derived CDR1 and CDR2 are KGHSH and LQKENI. V and J are TRBV18 and TRBJ2-2; 8 nucleotides agree with TRBD2. The sample consisted of PBMCs from blood, taken about 40 days after vaccination. This receptor was obtained from a man aged 50 to 59 who received an inactivated influenza vaccine. The CDR3 here is CASSPEREFIGELFF. Here the CDR3 DNA reads TGTGCCAGCTCACCGGAGCGGGAGTTCATCGGGGAGCTGTTTTTT.